This T cell receptor beta chain is from a study of blood T cell repertoires in COVID-19. Study context: COVID-19 samples collected from the United States, Italy and Spain covered acute and convalescent phases. From T cells, B-cell-depleted T cells, or PBMCs came the material, which was cDNA or gDNA.

CDR1 and CDR2 from the germline V gene are MNHEY and SVGAGI. The CDR3 contains 15 residues. V gave up 6 bases and J gave up 6 bases; unmatched junction bases: 7. Profiled with immunoSEQ multiplex PCR; TCRdb holds only in-frame clones, not every one. The sample lists some 120,000 clones, about 83% occurring once. The source is a man aged 80 or over with active or convalescent COVID-19. The specimen was peripheral blood. The gene calls are TRBV6-5 and TRBJ1-6; 8 nucleotides agree with TRBD1. CDR3 DNA sequence: TGTGCCAGCAGGACGTCGCAGGGGGCTAATTCACCCCTCCACTTT. Amino acids: CASRTSQGANSPLHF.